By proportion, the clone carrying this TCR beta chain is medium-sized. Its antigen remains unidentified. The data were produced by immunoSEQ multiplex PCR, yet TCRdb's version contains in-frame clones alone and is incomplete. The sample carries 25,000 to 30,000 clones, about four fifths recorded once. The germline V gene has CDR1 SQVTM and CDR2 ANQGSEA. The CDR3 consists of 15 residues. The ends were cut back, 3 bases at V and 7 bases at J, with 21 bases in the middle. The entry originates in a study of OX40 agonist ivuxolimab in advanced cancers. Study findings and constraints: CD8+ T cells were the subset that, on average, had more expanded clones than CD4+.

The TCR was taken from an adult with an advanced solid tumor such as melanoma, head and neck, liver or kidney cancer. This chain connects TRBV29-1 to TRBJ1-2, with D unresolved. The sequencing used CD4+ or CD8+ T cells sorted from blood, collected in a trial of the OX40 agonist ivuxolimab. CDR3 sequence: CSVEALSYTRAGYTF. CDR3 DNA sequence: TGCAGCGTTGAGGCTCTCTCCTATACAAGGGCTGGCTACACCTTC.